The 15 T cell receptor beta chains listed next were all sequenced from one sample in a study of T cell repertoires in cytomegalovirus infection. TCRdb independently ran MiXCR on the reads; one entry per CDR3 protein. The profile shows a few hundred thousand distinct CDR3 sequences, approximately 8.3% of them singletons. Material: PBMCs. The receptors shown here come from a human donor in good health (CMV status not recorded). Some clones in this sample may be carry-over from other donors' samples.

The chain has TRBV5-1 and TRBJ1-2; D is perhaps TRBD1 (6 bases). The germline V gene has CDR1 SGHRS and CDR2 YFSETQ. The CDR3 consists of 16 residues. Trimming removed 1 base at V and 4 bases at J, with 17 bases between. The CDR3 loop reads CASSLSGGAGIYGYTF. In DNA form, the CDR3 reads TGCGCCAGCAGCTTGTCGGGGGGCGCGGGGATCTATGGCTACACCTTC.

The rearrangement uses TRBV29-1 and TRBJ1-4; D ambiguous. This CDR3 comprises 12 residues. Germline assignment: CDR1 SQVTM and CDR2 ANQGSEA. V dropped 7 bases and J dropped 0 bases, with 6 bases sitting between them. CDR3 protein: CSDLATNEKLFF. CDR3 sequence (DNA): TGCAGCGACTTAGCAACTAATGAAAAACTGTTTTTT.

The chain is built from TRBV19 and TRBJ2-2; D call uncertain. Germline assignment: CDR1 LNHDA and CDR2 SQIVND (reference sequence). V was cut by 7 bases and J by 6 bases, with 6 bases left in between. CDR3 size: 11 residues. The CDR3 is CASKRSGELFF. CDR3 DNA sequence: TGTGCCAGTAAAAGGTCCGGGGAGCTGTTTTTT.

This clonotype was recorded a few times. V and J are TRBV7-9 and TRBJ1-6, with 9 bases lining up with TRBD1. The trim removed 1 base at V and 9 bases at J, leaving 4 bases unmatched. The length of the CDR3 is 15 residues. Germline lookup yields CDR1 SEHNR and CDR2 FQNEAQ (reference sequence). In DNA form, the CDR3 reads TGTGCCAGCAGCTTAGGGGACAGGGAAAGTTCACCCCTCCACTTT. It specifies CASSLGDRESSPLHF. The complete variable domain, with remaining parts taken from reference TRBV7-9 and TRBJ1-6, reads DTGVSQNPRHKITKRGQNVTFRCDPISEHNRLYWYRQTLGQGPEFLTYFQNEAQLEKSRLLSDRFSAERPKGSFSTLEIQRTEQGDSAMYLCASSLGDRESSPLHFGNGTRLTVT.

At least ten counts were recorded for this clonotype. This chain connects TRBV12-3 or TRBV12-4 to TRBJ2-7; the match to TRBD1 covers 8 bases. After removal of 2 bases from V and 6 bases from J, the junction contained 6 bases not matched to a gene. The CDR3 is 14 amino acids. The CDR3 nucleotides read TGTGCCAGCAGTTTATCCGGACAGGGTTCCGAGCAGTACTTC. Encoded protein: CASSLSGQGSEQYF.

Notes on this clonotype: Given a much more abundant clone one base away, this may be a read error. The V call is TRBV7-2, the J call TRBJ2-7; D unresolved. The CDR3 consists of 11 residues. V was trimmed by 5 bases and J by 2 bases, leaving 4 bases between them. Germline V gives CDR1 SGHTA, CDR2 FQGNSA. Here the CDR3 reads CASSATYEQYF. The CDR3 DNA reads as TGTGCCAGCAGCGCCACCTACGAGCAGTACTTC.

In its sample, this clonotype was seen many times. CDR3 nucleotide sequence: TGTGCCAGCAGTTCGGGGACGGGGGGCCGGTCAGATACGCAGTATTTT. It encodes CASSSGTGGRSDTQYF. This chain uses TRBV6-2 or TRBV6-3 with TRBJ2-3, with D possibly matching TRBD2 (7 bases). CDR1 MNHEY and CDR2 SVGEGT come from the germline V gene. Trimming took off 4 bases at V and 4 bases at J, with 18 bases between the two ends. The CDR3 loop spans 16 amino acids.

In DNA, the CDR3 is TGTGCCAGCAGTGAGACGGCGAACACCGGGGAGCTGTTTTTT. Translation: CASSETANTGELFF. This chain connects TRBV6-4 to TRBJ2-2; no clear D. Germline CDR1 and CDR2: MRHNA and SNTAGT. The CDR3 loop spans 14 amino acids. V lost 3 bases and J 0 bases, leaving 5 bases between the germline ends.

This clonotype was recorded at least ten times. The CDR3 sequence: CASSLLGVRKSGANVLTF. CDR3 sequence (DNA): TGTGCCAGCAGCTTACTAGGGGTTCGGAAATCTGGGGCCAACGTCCTGACTTTC. The J gene is TRBJ2-6, the V gene TRBV7-3; a weak D match, TRBD1 (5 bases). The V end was cut by 2 bases, the J end by 1 base, with 15 bases between. Germline CDR1 is SGHTA and CDR2 is FQGTGA. The CDR3 runs to 18 residues.

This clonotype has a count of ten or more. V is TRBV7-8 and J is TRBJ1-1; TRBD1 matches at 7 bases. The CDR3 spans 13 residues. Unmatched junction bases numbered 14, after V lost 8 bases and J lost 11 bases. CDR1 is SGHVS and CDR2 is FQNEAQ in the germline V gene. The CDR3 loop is CASGDRAGLPAFF. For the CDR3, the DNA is TGTGCCAGCGGAGACAGGGCCGGCTTGCCGGCTTTCTTT.

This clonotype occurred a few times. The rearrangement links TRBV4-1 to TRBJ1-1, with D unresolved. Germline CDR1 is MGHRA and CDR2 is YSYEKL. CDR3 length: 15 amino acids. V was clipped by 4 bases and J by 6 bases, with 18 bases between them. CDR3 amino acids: CASSRRVAVRPEAFF. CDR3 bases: TGCGCCAGCAGCCGCCGGGTAGCTGTGCGGCCTGAAGCTTTCTTT.

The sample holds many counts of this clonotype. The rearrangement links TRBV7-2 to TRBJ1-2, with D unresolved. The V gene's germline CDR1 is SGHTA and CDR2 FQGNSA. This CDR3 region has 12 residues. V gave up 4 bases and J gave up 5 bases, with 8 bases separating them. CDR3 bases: TGTGCCAGCAGCTCGATAGGGTATGGCTACACCTTC. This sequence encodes CASSSIGYGYTF.

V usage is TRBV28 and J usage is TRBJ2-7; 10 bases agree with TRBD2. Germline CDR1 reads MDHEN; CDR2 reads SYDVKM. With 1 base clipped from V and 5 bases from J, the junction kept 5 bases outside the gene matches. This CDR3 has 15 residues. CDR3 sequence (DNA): TGTGCCAGCAGTTTATTCGGACTAGCGGCGAACGAGCAGTACTTC. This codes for CASSLFGLAANEQYF.

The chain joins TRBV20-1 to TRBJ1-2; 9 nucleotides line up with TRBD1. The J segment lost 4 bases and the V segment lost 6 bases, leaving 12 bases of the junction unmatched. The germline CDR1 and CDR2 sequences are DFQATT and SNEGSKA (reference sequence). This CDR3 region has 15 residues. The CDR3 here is CSARTQGARVYGYTF. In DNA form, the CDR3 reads TGCAGTGCCCGAACACAGGGGGCGCGGGTCTATGGCTACACCTTC.

The CDR3 DNA follows: TGCAGTGCTGGGACTGCCATAGAGACCCAGTACTTC. Translation: CSAGTAIETQYF. V and J are TRBV20-1 and TRBJ2-5; perhaps TRBD2 as D (6 bases). The CDR3 runs 12 residues. V was shortened by 5 bases and J by 4 bases, with 11 bases between the two germline ends. CDR1 is DFQATT and CDR2 is SNEGSKA in the germline V gene (reference sequence).